The rows below give T cell receptor beta chains drawn from one sample of a study of identical twins. TCRdb re-analysed the 5' RACE reads in MiXCR, keeping a single row per CDR3 protein. This repertoire shows under 250,000 distinct CDR3 sequences, approximately 9% found once; its top ten account for roughly 5%. Sequencing used memory (CD45RO+) T cells sorted from blood. Every receptor here comes from a woman aged 18-35 years in good health. Both conserved end residues are part of each CDR3. Rows give clone size only sometimes, using once, few, many, or a class for an expanded clone.

v_call clone_size cdr3_aa
TRBV6-5 NA CASSYGAGGRSEQFF
TRBV24-1 NA CATSDPGTHNEQFF
TRBV11-2 NA CASRRSAREMYEQYF
TRBV15 many CATSRDKSVEETQYF
TRBV6-1 few CASSLHSSGGLTDTQYF
TRBV27 many CASSRPGETQYF
TRBV12-3/TRBV12-4 few CASTRPQGRSEAFF
TRBV18 few CASSPPGRTGRETQYF
TRBV4-1 many CASSQVGVDFTDTQYF
TRBV6-2/TRBV6-3 many CASSWGLSYNEQFF
TRBV4-3 NA CASSQGNGRDYGYTF
TRBV7-2 NA CASSFRKETQYF
TRBV10-3 NA CAISGDSSYEQYF
TRBV6-5 few CASSFGIKGDGTANEKLFF
TRBV7-9 few CASSLGQRSSEAFF
TRBV11-2 NA CASSAGSGTGGSYEQYF
TRBV12-3/TRBV12-4 few CATLPGNTEAFF
TRBV5-6 NA CASSGLGAGNTIYF
TRBV7-9 NA CASSLEAGSQYF
TRBV7-2 NA CASSLIGGETQYF
TRBV29-1 NA CSVTDDSNQPQHF
TRBV20-1 few CSAWGLGTEAFF
TRBV7-9 few CASSPPGTLKNTEAFF
TRBV11-2 many CASSSGQINTGELFF
TRBV29-1 many CSVFGDFSNTEAFF
TRBV6-5 many CASSYVGGEGTEAFF
TRBV20-1 few CSARGQRQETQYF
TRBV2 NA CASRGLAGDPDTQYF
TRBV7-9 few CASSFGQSGETQYF
TRBV5-1 few CASSLVGRYATNEKLFF
TRBV3-1 NA CASSQGATEQFF
TRBV7-9 few CAYRGRNEKLFF
TRBV29-1 few CSAGPGWGMNTEAFF
TRBV5-1 NA CASSQALEGAGELFF
TRBV20-1 NA CSASRHTRDNEQFF
TRBV28 few CASSWTSRSYEQYF
TRBV3-1 many CASSHWSNNSPLHF
TRBV28 few CASAREANQPQHF
TRBV29-1 NA CSVEVWGTGYYEQYF
TRBV5-1 NA CASSLGLAAVVGELFF
TRBV19 few CASSDKTLSQPQHF
TRBV5-1 NA CASTEGTGTEAFF
TRBV6-1 NA CASSDREWSGELFF
TRBV6-5 few CASYSGNTIYF
TRBV30 NA CAWSSTGGNQPQHF
TRBV20-1 few CSASLSATNEKLFF
TRBV12-3/TRBV12-4 NA CASSLEPYNQPQHF
TRBV6-2/TRBV6-3 NA CASNGGSRTQPQHF
TRBV20-1 few CSARLGLAGGTQYF
TRBV6-2/TRBV6-3 few CAISGRTYEQYF
TRBV20-1 few CSAYYDGVYYGYTF
TRBV7-6 few CASSLGQRGNEQFF
TRBV15 NA CATSRDLGLAGVETQYF
TRBV7-9 NA CASSLAAGTGPDTQYF
TRBV11-3 NA CASSLDGPAGSYNEQFF
TRBV2 few CASNTGTAQPQHF